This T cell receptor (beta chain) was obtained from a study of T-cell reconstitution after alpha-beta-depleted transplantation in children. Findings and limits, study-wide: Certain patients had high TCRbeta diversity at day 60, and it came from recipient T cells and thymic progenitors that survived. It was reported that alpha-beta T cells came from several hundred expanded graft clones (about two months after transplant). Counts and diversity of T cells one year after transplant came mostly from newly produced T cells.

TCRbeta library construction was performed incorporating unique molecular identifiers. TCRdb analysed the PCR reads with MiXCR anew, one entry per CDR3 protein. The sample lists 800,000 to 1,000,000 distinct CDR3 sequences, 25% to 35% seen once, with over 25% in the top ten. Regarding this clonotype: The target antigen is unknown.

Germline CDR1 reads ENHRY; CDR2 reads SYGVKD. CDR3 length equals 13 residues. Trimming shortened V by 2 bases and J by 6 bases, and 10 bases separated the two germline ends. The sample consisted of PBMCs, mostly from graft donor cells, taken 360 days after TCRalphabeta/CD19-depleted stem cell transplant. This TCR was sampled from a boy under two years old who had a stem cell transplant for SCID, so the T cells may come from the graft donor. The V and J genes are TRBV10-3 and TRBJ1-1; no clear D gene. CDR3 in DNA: TGTGCCATCAGTGAGGTCCCCCGATCTGAAGCTTTCTTT. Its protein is CAISEVPRSEAFF.